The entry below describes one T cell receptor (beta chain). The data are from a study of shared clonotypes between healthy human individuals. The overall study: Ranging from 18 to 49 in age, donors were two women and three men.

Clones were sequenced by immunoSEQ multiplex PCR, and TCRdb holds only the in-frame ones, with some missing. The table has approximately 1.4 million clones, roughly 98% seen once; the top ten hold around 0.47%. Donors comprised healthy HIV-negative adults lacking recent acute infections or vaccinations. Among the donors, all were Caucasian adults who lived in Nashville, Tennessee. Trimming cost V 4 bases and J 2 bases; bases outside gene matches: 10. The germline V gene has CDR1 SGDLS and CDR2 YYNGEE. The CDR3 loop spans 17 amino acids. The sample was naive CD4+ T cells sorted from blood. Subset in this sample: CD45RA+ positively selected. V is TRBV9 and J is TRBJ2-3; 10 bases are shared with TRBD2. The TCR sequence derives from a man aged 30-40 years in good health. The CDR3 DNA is TGTGCCAGCAGCCAGCGGGAGGGCGAGGGATCCACAGATACGCAGTATTTT. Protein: CASSQREGEGSTDTQYF.